This entry concerns a single T cell receptor (beta chain). Its specificity is unknown. This record belongs to a study of cytomegalovirus exposure and HLA in healthy donors. Overall study findings and caveats: In an earlier analysis, in some 540 donors, most V segments appeared productive either ~87% or ~30% of the time. The classifier was said to identify cytomegalovirus status with high specificity and sensitivity.

The V and J ends lost 4 bases and 6 bases respectively, with 10 bases between them. CDR1 is SGHDN, CDR2 FVKESK, per germline. This CDR3 contains 12 residues. 13 Jbeta primers and 60 Vbeta primers were used for the PCR. The table came from immunoSEQ multiplex PCR; TCRdb's copy has only in-frame clones and leaves some out. The table has 120,000 or so clones, 78% seen once. The specimen sequenced was PBMCs. This chain uses TRBV14 with TRBJ2-7; D uncertain. The TCR originated in a man aged 25-45 years in good health and CMV-seropositive. As DNA, the CDR3 is TGTGCCAGCAGCCTGCCCTATCGCGAGCAGTACTTC. As protein: CASSLPYREQYF.